Below, 26 T cell receptor beta chains from the same sample are listed, as sequenced in a study of Tregs in tolerant kidney transplant recipients. Related graft donors supplied nonmyeloablative bone marrow transplants, and mixed chimerism was transient. Sequenced by immunoSEQ multiplex PCR; TCRdb stores in-frame clones only, minus some. The sample has 81,000 or so clones; roughly nine tenths are singletons. The sequencing here drew on CD4+ T cells from blood (PBMCs), taken 24 months after the transplant. These receptors all come from a human patient who received a combined kidney and bone marrow transplant. Some T cells may be graft donor cells.

The V gene is TRBV6-1, the J gene TRBJ2-7; D remains unclear. Trimming left V 9 bases short and J 1 base short, with 7 bases between. The germline gives CDR1 MNHNS, CDR2 SASEGT. This CDR3 comprises 11 residues. The CDR3 region has the DNA TGTGCCAGTGAGGTTTCCTACGAGCAGTACTTC. Residues: CASEVSYEQYF.

This clone was observed a single time. This chain links TRBV30 with TRBJ1-3; D unclear. This CDR3 has 11 amino acids. Looked up from germline, CDR1 is GTSNPN and CDR2 is SVGIG (reference sequence). The V end lost 5 bases, the J end lost 2 bases, and 4 bases lay between the germline ends. CDR3 in amino acids: CAWLPGNTIYF. CDR3 DNA: TGTGCCTGGCTACCTGGAAACACCATATATTTT.

This clone was seen just once. This rearrangement joins TRBV6-1 to TRBJ2-7, with 7 bases fitting TRBD2. Germline V gene sequence: CDR1 MNHNS, CDR2 SASEGT. V was pared by 4 bases and J by 6 bases, with 15 bases of the junction left unmatched. This CDR3 contains 16 residues. The chain's CDR3 is CASSVYRRLGGSEQYF. The CDR3 DNA is TGTGCCAGCAGTGTTTACCGACGGCTGGGAGGGAGCGAGCAGTACTTC.

The CDR3 DNA is TGCGCCAGCACCCGGGGGGGCTACACCGGGGAGCTGTTTTTT. It encodes CASTRGGYTGELFF. This rearrangement joins TRBV10-2 to TRBJ2-2; TRBD2 agrees at 8 bases. This CDR3 has 14 residues. From germline, CDR1 is WSHSY and CDR2 SAAADI. The V and J ends lost 7 bases and 3 bases, in that order; junction bases with no gene match: 4.

The V and J genes are TRBV28 and TRBJ2-3, with TRBD2 identical over 9 bases. CDR3 length: 16 residues. With V trimmed by 4 bases and J by 0 bases, 5 bases remained unmatched. Germline lookup yields CDR1 MDHEN and CDR2 SYDVKM. The CDR3 nucleotides are TGTGCCAGCAGTTCCATGACTAGCGGAAGCACAGATACGCAGTATTTT. This codes for CASSSMTSGSTDTQYF. Complete variable domain (other parts from reference TRBV28 and TRBJ2-3): DVKVTQSSRYLVKRTGEKVFLECVQDMDHENMFWYRQDPGLGLRLIYFSYDVKMKEKGDIPEGYSVSREKKERFSLILESASTNQTSMYLCASSSMTSGSTDTQYFGPGTRLTVL.

This clone was seen a few times. The chain has TRBV6-5 and TRBJ2-6; no clear D gene. Germline V gene data show CDR1 as MNHEY and CDR2 as SVGAGI. V dropped 2 bases and J dropped 2 bases, with 7 bases sitting between them. This CDR3 contains 15 residues. The CDR3 coding sequence is TGTGCCAGCAGTTACCTATTCGCTGGGGCCAACGTCCTGACTTTC. Protein product: CASSYLFAGANVLTF.

The V gene is TRBV11-3, the J gene TRBJ1-1; 7 nucleotides align to TRBD1. Germline V gene data show CDR1 as SGHNT and CDR2 as YENEEA. The CDR3 sequence is 12 residues long. Trimming at V came to 5 bases and at J to 7 bases, leaving 4 bases not matched to a gene. CDR3 loop: CASSPRDSEAFF. In DNA, the CDR3 is TGTGCCAGCAGCCCAAGGGACAGTGAAGCTTTCTTT.

CDR3 DNA sequence: TGTGCCAGCAGCTCGAAACCCCTGGACAGGGGTCATCACGAGCAGTACTTC. Translated, it gives CASSSKPLDRGHHEQYF. The V gene is TRBV7-2, the J gene TRBJ2-7; the match to TRBD1 covers 9 bases. The CDR3 consists of 17 residues. The trim removed 4 bases at V and 5 bases at J, leaving 15 bases unmatched. CDR1 and CDR2 from the germline V gene are SGHTA and FQGNSA.

CDR3 sequence: CSVKTLAGVETQYF. In nucleotides, the CDR3 is TGCAGCGTTAAAACTCTAGCGGGAGTAGAGACCCAGTACTTC. The chain joins TRBV29-1 to TRBJ2-5, with 10 bases matching TRBD2. CDR3 size: 14 residues. After removal of 5 bases from V and 4 bases from J, the junction contained 7 bases not matched to a gene. CDR1 is SQVTM, CDR2 ANQGSEA, per germline.

A remark on this clone: Within the sample, other DNA sequences also encode this same CDR3. The rearrangement uses TRBV19 and TRBJ1-6, with 7 bases that match TRBD1. The CDR3 has 12 residues. After removal of 8 bases from V and 7 bases from J, the junction contained 2 bases not matched to a gene. The germline V gene encodes CDR1 LNHDA and CDR2 SQIVND (reference sequence). CDR3 sequence: CASHRGNSPLHF. The CDR3, as DNA: TGTGCCAGTCACAGGGGAAATTCACCCCTCCACTTT.

The chain has TRBV29-1 and TRBJ2-3; a weak D match, TRBD2 (5 bases). V lost 3 bases, J lost 4 bases, and 11 bases lay in between. The CDR3 contains 13 residues. Germline assignment: CDR1 SQVTM and CDR2 ANQGSEA. In DNA, the CDR3 is TGCAGCGTTGATAGATCCGGGGCAGATACGCAGTATTTT. Translating it yields CSVDRSGADTQYF.

V usage is TRBV6-5 and J usage is TRBJ2-7, with 12 bases lining up with TRBD2. The length of the CDR3 is 14 residues. The V gene's germline CDR1 is MNHEY and CDR2 SVGAGI. The V and J ends lost 4 bases and 5 bases, in that order; junction bases with no gene match: 3. The CDR3, as DNA: TGTGCCAGCAGTTCAGGACTAGCGGGACACGAGCAGTACTTC. As protein: CASSSGLAGHEQYF.

About this clone: The germline gene is not matched at one end of the junction; a read error may be the cause. This rearrangement joins TRBV30 to TRBJ2-2; perhaps TRBD2 as D (6 bases). Germline V gene data show CDR1 as GTSNPN and CDR2 as SVGIG (reference sequence). CDR3 length equals 12 residues. The CDR3 DNA is TGTGCCTGGAGTGCTGGTGTCGGGGGGCTGTTTTTT. It encodes CAWSAGVGGLFF.

The CDR3 spells CASSEALSPGGQYF. CDR3 DNA: TGTGCCAGCAGTGAAGCCTTGAGCCCGGGGGGGCAGTACTTC. The V and J genes are TRBV2 and TRBJ2-5, with TRBD2 identical over 8 bases. The CDR3 runs 14 residues. The V segment lost 0 bases and the J segment 11 bases; nucleotides outside the gene matches: 8. Germline CDR1 reads SNHLY; CDR2 reads FYNNEI.

The genes are TRBV18 and TRBJ2-1; no definite D call. Germline CDR1 KGHSH, CDR2 LQKENI. The CDR3 totals 14 residues. Deletions cut 2 bases from V and 8 bases from J, with 13 bases between. The CDR3 is CASSPGQVGDEQFF. Here the CDR3 DNA reads TGTGCCAGCTCACCAGGGCAGGTGGGCGATGAGCAGTTCTTC.

The chain links TRBV28 to TRBJ2-3, with D perhaps matching TRBD2 (5 bases). Looked up from germline, CDR1 is MDHEN and CDR2 is SYDVKM. Trimming cost V 0 bases and J 1 base, with 8 bases left between them. This CDR3 contains 15 residues. The CDR3 loop is CASSLWTEGTDTQYF. As DNA, the CDR3 is TGTGCCAGCAGTTTATGGACGGAGGGCACAGATACGCAGTATTTT.

The genes are TRBV19 and TRBJ2-5; 7 positions match TRBD2. The tail of the sequence fits TRBJ2-7 better, so the J call may be wrong. This CDR3 contains 14 residues. From germline, CDR1 is LNHDA and CDR2 SQIVND (reference sequence). Here the CDR3 reads CASSRGLAAYEQYF. The CDR3 DNA follows: TGTGCCAGTAGCCGAGGGCTAGCGGCCTACGAGCAGTACTTC.

This chain joins TRBV6-5 and TRBJ2-2; maybe TRBD1 (6 bases). V shed 6 bases and J shed 1 base, with 12 bases lying between them. This CDR3 has 15 residues. The germline CDR1 and CDR2 sequences are MNHEY and SVGAGI. The CDR3 DNA reads as TGTGCCAGCAGGGAGGCAGGGGTGAACACCGGGGAGCTGTTTTTT. As protein: CASREAGVNTGELFF.

The genes are TRBV11-2 and TRBJ1-2; 9 nucleotides align to TRBD1. The CDR3 contains 17 residues. Per germline, CDR1 SGHAT and CDR2 FQNNGV. V dropped 4 bases and J dropped 0; count of bases not matched to a gene: 9. CDR3 region: CASSSTGTGSPNYGYTF. The DNA for the CDR3 is TGTGCCAGCAGCTCCACCGGGACAGGGTCGCCTAACTATGGCTACACCTTC.

The V gene is TRBV6-5, the J gene TRBJ2-7; possibly TRBD2 for D (5 bases). The germline V gene encodes CDR1 MNHEY and CDR2 SVGAGI. Trimming removed 6 bases at V and 2 bases at J, with 14 bases between. The length of the CDR3 is 14 residues. The CDR3 DNA is TGTGCCAGCAGACGAACCGGGGAAGCCTACGAGCAGTACTTC. It is translated as CASRRTGEAYEQYF.

V and J are TRBV28 and TRBJ1-2; no reliable D call. This CDR3 has 13 residues. In germline, CDR1 is MDHEN, CDR2 SYDVKM. V lost 6 bases and J 7 bases, leaving 15 bases between the germline ends. The chain's CDR3 is CASSPVGRSGYTF. DNA of the CDR3: TGTGCCAGCAGCCCTGTGGGGAGGAGTGGCTACACCTTC.

The genes are TRBV7-2 and TRBJ2-7; TRBD2 aligns across 7 bases. The germline V gene has CDR1 SGHTA and CDR2 FQGNSA. The CDR3 runs to 14 residues. V was clipped by 5 bases and J by 4 bases; unmatched bases: 8. CDR3 sequence: CASSLQGGRYEQYF. CDR3 nucleotide sequence: TGTGCCAGCAGCCTTCAGGGAGGGAGGTACGAGCAGTACTTC.

This chain uses TRBV21-1 with TRBJ2-7; the table calls TRBD1, which could not be checked here. TRBV21-1 is marked as a pseudogene. The CDR3 extends over 17 amino acids. This chain's CDR3 is CASSKDFGTAILYEQYF. The CDR3 DNA reads as TGTGCCAGCAGCAAAGATTTCGGGACAGCCATCCTCTACGAGCAGTACTTC.

The chain has TRBV11-3 and TRBJ2-5; 7 nucleotides line up with TRBD1. The CDR3 totals 13 residues. After removal of 5 bases from V and 2 bases from J, the junction contained 2 bases not matched to a gene. Looked up from germline, CDR1 is SGHNT and CDR2 is YENEEA. DNA for the CDR3: TGTGCCAGCAGCCTGGGACAGCAAGAGACCCAGTACTTC. This translates into CASSLGQQETQYF.

This chain uses TRBV18 with TRBJ1-1; TRBD1 matches 8 bases. Germline V gene data show CDR1 as KGHSH and CDR2 as LQKENI. V gave up 4 bases and J gave up 3 bases; unmatched junction bases: 7. This CDR3 contains 15 residues. This CDR3 reads CASSLFRGLDTEAFF. Here the CDR3 DNA reads TGTGCCAGCTCACTATTCAGGGGGCTGGACACTGAAGCTTTCTTT.

The chain employs TRBV5-4 and TRBJ2-1; 10 bases fit TRBD2. Germline V CDR1 and CDR2: SGHNT, YYREEE (reference sequence). V lost 4 bases to trimming and J lost 8 bases; unmatched junction nucleotides: 9. This CDR3 spans 15 amino acids. The CDR3 protein is CASSQPGTSDYEQFF. CDR3 in DNA: TGTGCCAGCAGCCAACCCGGGACTAGCGACTATGAGCAGTTCTTC. The full variable domain, rest sourced from reference TRBV5-4 and TRBJ2-1, is ETGVTQSPTHLIKTRGQQVTLRCSSQSGHNTVSWYQQALGQGPQFIFQYYREEENGRGNFPPRFSGLQFPNYSSELNVNALELDDSALYLCASSQPGTSDYEQFFGPGTRLTVL.